A selection of T cell receptor beta chains follows, all from one sample in a study of cytomegalovirus exposure and HLA in healthy donors. TCRdb's table, derived via immunoSEQ multiplex PCR, lists solely in-frame clones and lacks some. In the table there are around 160,000 clones, roughly 80% of which are singletons. The sample consisted of PBMCs. These receptors were collected from a man younger than 40 in good health and CMV-seropositive. Each CDR3 is given without its conserved first and last residue. D genes are given only for firm matches.

TRBD1 TRBV28 13 ASTPTGQGAYEQY
- TRBV6-1 12 ASSDTQGSQPQH
TRBD1 TRBV7-2 12 ASTLTGGKEKLF
TRBD2 TRBV5-1 13 ASSTAGAGTDTQY
- TRBV28 10 ASSPGHGGYT
- TRBV30 9 AYPTTGELF
- TRBV9 10 ASSVIQGEQY
TRBD1 TRBV7-8 13 ASSLDQGGGYGYT
- TRBV28 14 ASSILTSVPNQPQH
TRBD2 TRBV6-4 15 ASSPGLAGEGTDTQY
- TRBV18 12 ASPPGGSGNTIY
- TRBV5-1 12 ASSFGGYEGGYT
- TRBV7-6 12 ASSHFDRNTEAF
TRBD1 TRBV6-5 13 ASSYSNTGGTEAF
- TRBV2 12 ASSREGMNTEAF
TRBD2 TRBV5-5 13 ASSRTSGPDNEQF
- TRBV5-1 12 ASSLGGKVDEQY
- TRBV30 13 ASTAAAAVTDTQY
- TRBV5-1 11 ASRIRSDTEAF
- TRBV28 11 ASRGPITGELF
- TRBV9 12 ASSAQGSNQPQH
TRBD1 TRBV19 13 ASSMGTGIPYEQY
- TRBV7-2 13 ASSRQSSYNSPLH
- TRBV4-3 13 ASSQGSSGTGELF
TRBD2 TRBV27 16 ASSTAVAGKETPYEQY
TRBD2 TRBV18 12 ASSPGGAHNEQF
- TRBV28 12 ASSLSTANTEAF
TRBD1 TRBV5-5 12 ASSQFPGGEKLF
- TRBV29-1 12 SANRDIRGDTQY
- TRBV5-1 12 ASSLSGEAQPQH
- TRBV5-5 13 ASSLGATGLYEQY
- TRBV4-3 13 ASSQDTGSNQPQH
- TRBV27 13 ASSLSSGVRQPQH
TRBD1 TRBV5-1 11 ASSQGQGDTIY
TRBD1 TRBV28 14 ASSLYRDRGWEKLF
- TRBV27 10 ASSARGFGYT
- TRBV4-2 13 ASSQDPGGPNEQY
TRBD2 TRBV13 15 ASSPRLAGVPTYEQY
- TRBV28 13 ASSSQGLAKNIQY
- TRBV2 11 ASSEDRNTEAF
- TRBV28 16 ASSLLFGSDVSGNTIY
TRBD2 TRBV27 13 ASSPGLAGQETQY
- TRBV7-7 12 ASSLEGGVDEQF
TRBD1 TRBV30 13 AWSLQGATNEKLF
TRBD2 TRBV29-1 12 SVVAGGGYNEQF
TRBD2 TRBV28 18 ASSSTSGRILHRVTDTQY
TRBD2 TRBV7-8 13 ASSRSGSGTDTQY
- TRBV2 11 ASSGEVNTEAF
- TRBV5-4 13 ASSAYAGVSDTQY
- TRBV6-4 11 ASSDSAQETQY
TRBD1 TRBV2 11 ASRPGQSYEQY
- TRBV28 11 ASDRRVGETQY
- TRBV7-9 11 ASSLASRDTQY
TRBD1 TRBV6-5 12 ASSDRQGAYEQY